These 4 T cell receptor beta chains were all obtained from the same sample, sequenced in a study of blood T cell repertoires in COVID-19. Sequencing used immunoSEQ multiplex PCR; TCRdb keeps in-frame clones, though not all of them. The sample has just over 300,000 clones; about 87% are singletons. Sequences were obtained from PBMCs or T cells enriched from blood (not recorded which). The receptors shown here come from a woman younger than 30 who had recovered from COVID-19.

The V gene is TRBV6-2 or TRBV6-3, the J gene TRBJ2-7; 8 positions match TRBD2. The CDR3 consists of 16 residues. V shed 5 bases and J 5 bases; nucleotides not matched to a gene: 14. Germline CDR1 reads MNHEY; CDR2 reads SVGEGT. CDR3 loop: CASSHGVVAGYHEQYF. In nucleotides, the CDR3 is TGTGCCAGCAGTCACGGAGTGGTAGCGGGGTATCACGAGCAGTACTTC.

The J gene is TRBJ1-2, the V gene TRBV27; D possibly corresponds to TRBD1 (5 bases). The V end lost 5 bases, the J end lost 5 bases, and 9 bases lay between the germline ends. Germline V gene data show CDR1 as MNHEY and CDR2 as SMNVEV (reference sequence). CDR3 length: 12 amino acids. CDR3 region: CASSDQGYGYTF. The CDR3 region has the DNA TGTGCCAGCAGTGATCAGGGATATGGCTACACCTTC.

This chain joins TRBV27 and TRBJ1-5; 7 nucleotides agree with TRBD1. After removal of 5 bases from V and 4 bases from J, the junction contained 5 bases not matched to a gene. Per the germline V gene, CDR1 is MNHEY and CDR2 is SMNVEV (reference sequence). This CDR3 contains 14 residues. The CDR3 reads CASSNGQENQPQHF. The CDR3 DNA sequence: TGTGCCAGCAGTAACGGACAGGAAAATCAGCCCCAGCATTTT.

The chain joins TRBV20-1 to TRBJ1-4; 10 positions match TRBD1. The V and J ends lost 5 bases and 8 bases, in that order; junction bases with no gene match: 5. This CDR3 is 13 amino acids long. CDR1 is DFQATT and CDR2 is SNEGSKA in the germline V gene (reference sequence). CDR3 nucleotide sequence: TGCAGTGCTCGTGGACAGGGGGAGGAAAAACTGTTTTTT. Encoded protein: CSARGQGEEKLFF.